The 27 T cell receptor beta chains below were found in one sample sequenced in a study of shared clonotypes between healthy human individuals. The data were produced by immunoSEQ multiplex PCR, yet TCRdb's version contains in-frame clones alone and is incomplete. The sample holds about 1.5 million clones; 95% to 99% are singletons and the top ten take 0.4% to 0.45%. The sequenced material came from naive CD4+ T cells sorted from blood. Documented subset: CD45RA+ positively selected. The receptors originated from a man aged 25-45 years in good health.

The chain recombines TRBV15 with TRBJ2-1; a possible D gene is TRBD2 (6 bases). The CDR3 is 15 residues long. Trimming pared 5 bases from V and 9 bases from J, leaving 20 bases between. Looked up from germline, CDR1 is LNHNV and CDR2 is YYDKDF (reference sequence). CDR3 sequence reads: CATSQGTLLMTEQFF. DNA for the CDR3: TGTGCCACCAGCCAAGGGACTCTATTAATGACTGAGCAGTTCTTC.

Concerning this clone itself: Other nucleotide sequences in the sample specify the same CDR3. The rearrangement links TRBV7-9 to TRBJ1-1, with D unresolved. The CDR3 extends over 14 amino acids. CDR1 is SEHNR, CDR2 FQNEAQ, per germline (reference sequence). Trimming left V 1 base short and J 0 bases short, with 6 bases between. The CDR3 region has the DNA TGTGCCAGCAGCTTAGGACGGGTGAACACTGAAGCTTTCTTT. It encodes CASSLGRVNTEAFF.

The chain carries TRBV5-1 and TRBJ2-4; the D gene is possibly TRBD1 (6 bases). Trimming stripped 3 bases from V and 3 bases from J, with 13 bases between. Looked up from germline, CDR1 is SGHRS and CDR2 is YFSETQ. This CDR3 region has 15 residues. In DNA form, the CDR3 reads TGCGCCAGCAGCTCGCTAAGCAGGGGCAAAAACATTCAGTACTTC. It yields the protein CASSSLSRGKNIQYF. The complete variable domain, with remaining parts taken from reference TRBV5-1 and TRBJ2-4, reads KAGVTQTPRYLIKTRGQQVTLSCSPISGHRSVSWYQQTPGQGLQFLFEYFSETQRNKGNFPGRFSGRQFSNSRSEMNVSTLELGDSALYLCASSSLSRGKNIQYFGAGTRLSVL.

The rearrangement uses TRBV7-9 and TRBJ2-1; D not resolved. Trimming pared 4 bases from V and 12 bases from J, leaving 10 bases between. The V gene's germline CDR1 is SEHNR and CDR2 FQNEAQ (reference sequence). The CDR3 totals 11 residues. CDR3 DNA: TGTGCCAGCAGCTCGGGCCCAGGGCAGTTCTTC. Translated: CASSSGPGQFF.

This chain joins TRBV6-5 and TRBJ1-1; D remains unclear. Germline V CDR1 and CDR2: MNHEY, SVGAGI. The CDR3 runs 15 residues. V was clipped by 7 bases and J by 11 bases, with 26 bases between them. The CDR3 nucleotides read TGTGCCAGCACCCCTTACGGGATTCGGAGTGAAGGGGCTTTCTTT. It specifies CASTPYGIRSEGAFF.

The chain links TRBV7-7 to TRBJ2-5; 8 bases fit TRBD1. This CDR3 is 15 amino acids long. The V segment lost 5 bases and the J segment 0 bases; nucleotides outside the gene matches: 5. Germline V lookup: CDR1 SSHAT, CDR2 FNYEAQ (reference sequence). This CDR3 is CASSPRTGYQETQYF. The CDR3 DNA reads as TGTGCCAGCAGCCCCCGGACAGGGTACCAAGAGACCCAGTACTTC.

V is TRBV4-1 and J is TRBJ1-1; tentative D call: TRBD1 (5 bases). Deletions cut 4 bases from V and 4 bases from J, with 13 bases between. Germline values: CDR1 MGHRA, CDR2 YSYEKL. This CDR3 is built from 14 residues. Written as DNA, the CDR3 is TGCGCCAGCAGCCCACCTCAGAGGGGCACTGAAGCTTTCTTT. Its translation: CASSPPQRGTEAFF.

The rearrangement joins TRBV5-1 to TRBJ2-2; the match to TRBD2 covers 7 bases. The junction had 8 bases not matched to a gene; V was cut back by 0 bases and J by 3 bases. Germline-derived CDR1 and CDR2 are SGHRS and YFSETQ. The CDR3 has 17 amino acids. The CDR3 loop is CASSLALAGDYTGELFF. Written as DNA, the CDR3 is TGCGCCAGCAGCTTGGCCTTGGCGGGAGATTACACCGGGGAGCTGTTTTTT.

The genes are TRBV5-1 and TRBJ2-2; 9 bases agree with TRBD2. The CDR3 totals 14 residues. The V segment lost 5 bases and the J segment 5 bases; nucleotides outside the gene matches: 4. Germline values: CDR1 SGHRS, CDR2 YFSETQ. The CDR3 DNA reads TGCGCCAGCAGGCGGCGGGAGGGTACCGGGGAGCTGTTTTTT. Translating gives CASRRREGTGELFF.

Points on this clone: The same CDR3 is also encoded by other DNA sequences in this sample. This chain joins TRBV28 and TRBJ1-2; no clear D gene. Trimming took 3 bases from V and 5 from J, leaving 7 bases between them. The V gene's germline CDR1 is MDHEN and CDR2 SYDVKM. The CDR3 runs 12 residues. The CDR3 loop reads CASSLRAYGYTF. In nucleotides, the CDR3 is TGTGCCAGCAGTTTGAGGGCGTATGGCTACACCTTC.

The rearrangement links TRBV19 to TRBJ2-2; D perhaps matches TRBD2 (5 bases). Germline V lookup: CDR1 LNHDA, CDR2 SQIVND (reference sequence). CDR3 length: 15 residues. The ends were cut back, 3 bases at V and 1 base at J, with 9 bases in the middle. The CDR3 bases are TGTGCCAGTAGTATTCAAAGCGGGAACACCGGGGAGCTGTTTTTT. It specifies CASSIQSGNTGELFF.

The V gene is TRBV18, the J gene TRBJ1-2; no firm D call. Between the trimmed V and J ends, which lost 3 bases and 2 bases, there was a span of 13 bases. The V gene's germline CDR1 is KGHSH and CDR2 LQKENI. The CDR3 is 15 residues long. CDR3 bases: TGTGCCAGCTCACCTCAACCAGGTTTAAACTATGGCTACACCTTC. Translation: CASSPQPGLNYGYTF.

This clone was counted a single time. The chain is built from TRBV5-1 and TRBJ2-1; 8 nucleotides line up with TRBD2. The CDR3 covers 18 residues. Losses at the gene ends were 4 bases for V and 5 bases for J; bases not matched to a gene: 17. Germline values: CDR1 SGHRS, CDR2 YFSETQ. The CDR3 spells CASSPSSGSFLRDNEQFF. DNA for the CDR3: TGCGCCAGCAGCCCGTCAAGCGGGAGTTTTTTGAGGGACAATGAGCAGTTCTTC.

The rearrangement joins TRBV6-5 to TRBJ2-6; no clear D. From germline, CDR1 is MNHEY and CDR2 SVGAGI. Trimming stripped 0 bases from V and 11 bases from J, with 5 bases between. The CDR3 covers 12 residues. In nucleotides, the CDR3 is TGTGCCAGCAGTTACTCGACGGACGTCCTGACTTTC. Its translation is CASSYSTDVLTF.

In this sample, this clone turned up once. The chain couples TRBV7-9 to TRBJ1-2; D ambiguous. The CDR3 extends over 13 amino acids. Trimming took 3 bases from V and 5 from J, leaving 10 bases between them. From germline, CDR1 is SEHNR and CDR2 FQNEAQ (reference sequence). The CDR3 here is CASSLSPGYGYTF. In DNA, the CDR3 is TGTGCCAGCAGCTTGTCCCCGGGATATGGCTACACCTTC.

The J gene is TRBJ1-2, the V gene TRBV29-1; TRBD1 aligns across 7 bases. The CDR3 sequence is 12 residues long. The trim removed 3 bases at V and 7 bases at J, leaving 5 bases unmatched. From germline, CDR1 is SQVTM and CDR2 ANQGSEA. CDR3 in DNA: TGCAGCGTTGATACAGGGGATTCTGGCTACACCTTC. Its translation: CSVDTGDSGYTF.

V gene TRBV5-1 combines with J gene TRBJ2-2, with D uncertain. Germline lookup yields CDR1 SGHRS and CDR2 YFSETQ. The CDR3 length is 17 residues. V was clipped by 5 bases and J by 0 bases, with 17 bases between them. In DNA, the CDR3 is TGCGCCAGCAGAAACTTGGCTTGGGAACCGAACACCGGGGAGCTGTTTTTT. Translation: CASRNLAWEPNTGELFF.

V gene TRBV9 combines with J gene TRBJ2-3; 7 positions agree with TRBD2. This CDR3 region has 20 residues. V was clipped by 0 bases and J by 1 base; unmatched bases: 17. Germline CDR1 reads SGDLS; CDR2 reads YYNGEE. DNA of the CDR3: TGTGCCAGCAGCGTAGCACTTGCGGGAGTATTCGAGTGGGGCACAGATACGCAGTATTTT. It encodes CASSVALAGVFEWGTDTQYF.

The rearrangement uses TRBV6-6 and TRBJ1-4; D gene uncertain. Germline V gene lookup returns CDR1 MNHNY and CDR2 SVGAGI (reference sequence). This CDR3 has 12 amino acids. V gave up 11 bases and J gave up 0 bases, with 7 bases separating them. Here the CDR3 DNA reads TGTGCCTGCCGAACAACTAATGAAAAACTGTTTTTT. It codes for CACRTTNEKLFF.

The rearrangement uses TRBV5-4 and TRBJ1-3, with 7 bases that match TRBD1. Germline values: CDR1 SGHNT, CDR2 YYREEE (reference sequence). This CDR3 comprises 13 residues. Unmatched junction bases numbered 4, after V lost 4 bases and J lost 6 bases. This CDR3 is CASSDRAENTIYF. For the CDR3, the DNA is TGTGCCAGCAGCGACAGGGCTGAAAACACCATATATTTT.

The chain links TRBV18 to TRBJ2-3, with D tentatively TRBD2 (6 bases). V dropped 3 bases and J dropped 0 bases, with 13 bases sitting between them. This CDR3 spans 16 amino acids. Germline loops: CDR1 KGHSH, CDR2 LQKENI. As DNA, the CDR3 is TGTGCCAGCTCACCCTTTTTGGGGACTAGCACAGATACGCAGTATTTT. This encodes CASSPFLGTSTDTQYF.

CDR3 in amino acids: CASSQSGVTRPTQYF. The CDR3 DNA reads TGCGCCAGCAGTCAATCGGGGGTAACGAGGCCTACGCAGTATTTT. The V call is TRBV23-1, the J call TRBJ2-3; D may be TRBD1 or TRBD2 (5 bases each). TRBV23-1 is an open reading frame whose function is uncertain. V was pared by 0 bases and J by 8 bases, with 15 bases between. This CDR3 contains 15 residues.

This sequence joins TRBV7-9 and TRBJ1-4, with unresolved D. The CDR3 contains 14 residues. The germline gives CDR1 SEHNR, CDR2 FQNEAQ (reference sequence). Trimming removed 8 bases from V and 8 bases from J, with 18 bases in between. In DNA form, the CDR3 reads TGTGCCAGCCGAGTGCGGGAGGTTGGGGAAAAACTGTTTTTT. Its protein product is CASRVREVGEKLFF. The complete variable domain, with remaining parts taken from reference TRBV7-9 and TRBJ1-4, reads DTGVSQNPRHKITKRGQNVTFRCDPISEHNRLYWYRQTLGQGPEFLTYFQNEAQLEKSRLLSDRFSAERPKGSFSTLEIQRTEQGDSAMYLCASRVREVGEKLFFGSGTQLSVL.

This clone came up once. This chain uses TRBV29-1 with TRBJ1-1; 9 bases agree with TRBD1. This CDR3 contains 13 residues. Germline assignment: CDR1 SQVTM and CDR2 ANQGSEA. V shed 0 bases, J shed 11 bases, and the junction held 7 bases outside the gene matches. The CDR3 sequence is CSVEDRGDRVAFF. The CDR3 DNA sequence: TGCAGCGTTGAAGATCGGGGGGACAGGGTGGCTTTCTTT.

The gene calls are TRBV14 and TRBJ1-5; D gene unclear. V was clipped by 0 bases and J by 4 bases, with 16 bases between them. Per the germline V gene, CDR1 is SGHDN and CDR2 is FVKESK. The CDR3 covers 17 residues. Written as DNA, the CDR3 is TGTGCCAGCAGCCAAGATTGGAAGGGCTTGGGTAATCAGCCCCAGCATTTT. Translated, it gives CASSQDWKGLGNQPQHF.

This chain links TRBV28 with TRBJ2-6, with TRBD1 matching 7 bases. Germline values: CDR1 MDHEN, CDR2 SYDVKM. After removal of 5 bases from V and 2 bases from J, the junction contained 3 bases not matched to a gene. The CDR3 covers 15 residues. Here the CDR3 DNA reads TGTGCCAGCAGTGACAGGGTGACTGGGGCCAACGTCCTGACTTTC. Encoded protein: CASSDRVTGANVLTF.

J is TRBJ1-4 and V is TRBV5-1; D gene ambiguous. Deletions cut 4 bases from V and 4 bases from J, with 23 bases between. Germline CDR1 is SGHRS and CDR2 is YFSETQ. The CDR3 has 18 amino acids. DNA of the CDR3: TGCGCCAGCAGCACAGAAACCGGGAGAGCGGTTCATAATGAAAAACTGTTTTTT. It translates to CASSTETGRAVHNEKLFF.